A selection of T cell receptor beta chains follows, all from one sample in a study of T-cell reconstitution after alpha-beta-depleted transplantation in children. TCRdb processed the PCR reads anew with MiXCR; each CDR3 protein has one entry. The top ten clones hold around 6% of a sample with over 200,000 distinct CDR3 sequences, 8.5% to 10% of them seen once. The sample in question was PBMCs from the stem cell graft donor, obtained from the stem cell graft. Every receptor here comes from a human donor who donated a stem cell graft to a child with acute lymphoblastic leukemia. The CDR3 runs from the conserved cysteine through the conserved F or W. D genes are given only for firm matches. Part of the rows lack a size; the others show once, few, many or a class for expanded clones.

D gene,V gene,clone size,J gene,CDR3 protein,CDR3 DNA
.,TRBV3-1,few,TRBJ1-4,CASSPIITGLPTNEKLFF,TGTGCCAGCAGTCCTATCATAACAGGGCTGCCGACTAATGAAAAACTGTTTTTT
.,TRBV6-1,few,TRBJ2-7,CASSPRRGADYEQYF,TGTGCCAGCAGTCCCCGGCGTGGGGCAGACTACGAGCAGTACTTC
.,TRBV20-1,.,TRBJ2-3,CSAPRGGTSTDTQYF,TGCAGTGCTCCCCGTGGGGGTACTAGCACAGATACGCAGTATTTT
TRBD1,TRBV6-1,few,TRBJ2-2,CASIPPPTGVNTGELFF,TGTGCCAGCATCCCACCCCCAACAGGGGTTAACACCGGGGAGCTGTTTTTT
.,TRBV29-1,few,TRBJ2-7,CSVRRAGSYEQYF,TGCAGCGTTAGACGAGCCGGCAGTTACGAGCAGTACTTC
.,TRBV12-3/TRBV12-4,few,TRBJ1-4,CASSLAGGTGRELFF,TGTGCCAGCAGTTTAGCAGGGGGAACCGGACGAGAACTGTTTTTT
.,TRBV3-1,.,TRBJ1-2,CASSQRGNYGYTF,TGTGCCAGCAGCCAACGGGGGAACTATGGCTACACCTTC
.,TRBV12-3/TRBV12-4,many,TRBJ1-3,CASSLSGSTGNTIYF,TGTGCCAGCAGTCTCTCGGGATCTACAGGAAACACCATATATTTT
.,TRBV12-3/TRBV12-4,.,TRBJ2-5,CASGVNQETQYF,TGTGCCAGCGGGGTAAATCAAGAGACCCAGTACTTC
.,TRBV5-1,many,TRBJ1-2,CASSLDAEGYGYTF,TGCGCCAGCAGCTTGGATGCAGAAGGCTATGGCTACACCTTC
.,TRBV27,.,TRBJ2-5,CASSLVSGGGGTQYF,TGTGCCAGCAGTTTAGTATCGGGGGGCGGTGGTACCCAGTACTTC
.,TRBV7-9,many,TRBJ2-1,CASSLESSAGGEQFF,TGTGCCAGCAGCTTAGAGTCTAGCGCCGGGGGAGAGCAGTTCTTC
.,TRBV29-1,many,TRBJ2-5,CSVAYIPQETQYF,TGCAGCGTTGCTTACATACCACAAGAGACCCAGTACTTC
.,TRBV29-1,many,TRBJ2-2,CSVDTADGGTGELFF,TGCAGCGTTGATACGGCAGACGGAGGGACCGGGGAGCTGTTTTTT
TRBD2,TRBV19,many,TRBJ2-1,CASSIGGLEGLAAYNEQFF,TGTGCCAGTAGTATAGGCGGGCTGGAGGGACTAGCGGCCTACAATGAGCAGTTCTTC
.,TRBV10-1,many,TRBJ2-4,CASSETRGHGNIQYF,TGCGCCAGCAGTGAGACCCGGGGGCATGGAAACATTCAGTACTTC
TRBD2,TRBV24-1,few,TRBJ2-7,CATSDSISGVTYEQYF,TGTGCCACCAGTGACTCCATTAGCGGGGTAACCTACGAGCAGTACTTC